This TCR beta chain is from a study of T cell repertoires in cytomegalovirus infection. Study in general: In public TCR beta signatures, there were indications of both CMV infection and matching HLA type. Overall study findings and caveats: In two of eight donors, the top clonotype was HLA-C-restricted CMV-specific. Public TCR beta family frequency separated CMV-and-HLA carriers, including in an independent cohort.

This clonotype was observed a handful of times. The antigen remains unidentified. TCRdb recomputed calls from the reads with MiXCR, one row per CDR3 protein. The sample lists under 500,000 distinct CDR3 sequences, 40% to 50% seen once, with just under 45% in the top ten. V gave up 5 bases and J gave up 5 bases; unmatched junction bases: 5. This CDR3 is 13 amino acids long. Germline lookup yields CDR1 SGHTA and CDR2 FQGNSA. This receptor was identified in a human donor in good health (CMV status not recorded). Some clones in this sample may be carry-over from other donors' samples. The V gene is TRBV7-2, the J gene TRBJ2-7; 8 bases are a match to TRBD1. Sequenced here: cultured PBMCs, sampled from culture after CMV antigen stimulation. CDR3 nucleotides: TGTGCCAGCAGCCGAAGGGGACAGGACGAGCAGTACTTC. It is translated as CASSRRGQDEQYF.